This T cell receptor (beta chain) emerged from a study of T cell repertoires in cytomegalovirus infection. Study background: Carrying CMV and the relevant HLA type showed in public TCR beta signatures.

Study results and caveats: The response measured ex vivo was dominated by TCR beta clonotypes (HLA-C-restricted and CMV-specific).

CDR3 length: 15 residues. V gave up 3 bases and J gave up 5 bases, with 17 bases separating them. Germline V gene sequence: CDR1 SNHLY, CDR2 FYNNEI. This clonotype occurred many times. Its specificity is unknown. MiXCR was run by TCRdb on the reads, yielding one entry per CDR3 protein. The table lists a few hundred thousand distinct CDR3 sequences, around 9.5% of them singletons, with 3.5% to 4.5% in the top ten. The sequence came from a human donor in good health (CMV status not recorded). Some clones in this sample may be carry-over from other donors' samples. This chain connects TRBV2 to TRBJ2-7; tentatively, D is TRBD2 (5 bases). The sample comprised PBMCs. The DNA of the CDR3 is TGTGCCAGCAGTGATTCGTGGCGGAGGCCAAACGAGCAGTACTTC. Amino acids: CASSDSWRRPNEQYF.